This T cell receptor beta chain stems from a study of metastatic and nonmetastatic thyroid tumors. In the study overall: Repertoires were compared across blood and tumor or nodule tissue from malignant and benign thyroid patients.

Patients were all untreated before their thyroid surgery. The table lists this clone with many counts. The antigen is undetermined. Germline assignment: CDR1 MDHEN and CDR2 SYDVKM. V shed 8 bases, J shed 2 bases, and the junction held 16 bases outside the gene matches. The CDR3 runs 17 residues. Study findings and constraints: Malignant thyroid tumors reportedly had TCR beta diversity that was significantly higher than in benign nodules, in blood and tumor.

The authors' processing: A distant-metastasis classifier for papillary thyroid cancer was built using CDR3 differences across clinicopathological groups. TCRdb recomputed clones from the PCR reads via MiXCR. What appears here as the V and J calls and clone size reflects TCRdb's work, not the paper's. The repertoire includes approximately 86,000 clones, around 12% of them detected once, and roughly 10% sits in the top ten. The sample comprised tumor tissue. This TCR was recovered from a female donor with papillary thyroid cancer or a benign thyroid nodule (not recorded which). Some clones in this sample may be carry-over from other donors' samples. The chain recombines TRBV28 with TRBJ2-3; 7 nucleotides match TRBD2. The CDR3 sequence is CASRTRPGGGVTDTQYF. DNA of the CDR3: TGTGCCAGCCGCACCCGGCCCGGGGGAGGGGTCACAGATACGCAGTATTTT.